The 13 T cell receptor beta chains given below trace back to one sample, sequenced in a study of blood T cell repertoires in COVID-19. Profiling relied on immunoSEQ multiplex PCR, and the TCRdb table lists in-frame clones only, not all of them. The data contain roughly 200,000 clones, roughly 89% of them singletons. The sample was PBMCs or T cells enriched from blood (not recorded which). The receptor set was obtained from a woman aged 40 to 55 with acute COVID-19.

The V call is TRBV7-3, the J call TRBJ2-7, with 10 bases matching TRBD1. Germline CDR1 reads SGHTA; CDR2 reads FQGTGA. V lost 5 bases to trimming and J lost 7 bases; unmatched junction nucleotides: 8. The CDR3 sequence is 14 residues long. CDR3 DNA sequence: TGTGCCAGCAGCCGACAGGGGGCGTCCAAGGAGCAGTACTTC. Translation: CASSRQGASKEQYF.

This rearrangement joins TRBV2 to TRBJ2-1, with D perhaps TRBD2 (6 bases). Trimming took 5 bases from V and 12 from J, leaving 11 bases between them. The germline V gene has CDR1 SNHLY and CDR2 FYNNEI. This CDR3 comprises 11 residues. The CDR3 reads CASSRLGSQFF. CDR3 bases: TGTGCCAGCAGTAGACTAGGCTCGCAGTTCTTC.

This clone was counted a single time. The CDR3 loop reads CASSQVAGSQPQHF. The DNA of the CDR3 is TGCGCCAGCAGCCAAGTTGCGGGAAGCCAGCCCCAGCATTTT. The rearrangement uses TRBV4-1 and TRBJ1-5; D remains ambiguous. V lost 1 base and J 7 bases, leaving 11 bases between the germline ends. Germline values: CDR1 MGHRA, CDR2 YSYEKL. The CDR3 is made up of 14 amino acids.

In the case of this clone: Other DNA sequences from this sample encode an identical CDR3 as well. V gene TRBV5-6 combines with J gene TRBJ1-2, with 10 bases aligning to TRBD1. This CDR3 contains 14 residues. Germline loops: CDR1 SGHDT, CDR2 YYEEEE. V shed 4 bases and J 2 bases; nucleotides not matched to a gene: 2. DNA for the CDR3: TGTGCCAGCAGCCTGGGACAGGGGAACTATGGCTACACCTTC. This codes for CASSLGQGNYGYTF.

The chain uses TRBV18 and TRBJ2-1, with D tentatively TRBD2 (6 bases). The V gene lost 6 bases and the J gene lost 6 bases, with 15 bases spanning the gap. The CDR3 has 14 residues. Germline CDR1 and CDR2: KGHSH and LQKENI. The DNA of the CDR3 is TGTGCCAGCTCCTTTGGGGGGAGGTCCAATGAGCAGTTCTTC. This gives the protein CASSFGGRSNEQFF.

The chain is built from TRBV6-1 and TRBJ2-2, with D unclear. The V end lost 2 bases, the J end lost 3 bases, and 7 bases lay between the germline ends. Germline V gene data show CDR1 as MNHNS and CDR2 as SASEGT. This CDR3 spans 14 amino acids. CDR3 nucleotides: TGTGCCAGCAGTGAAACAGATTACACCGGGGAGCTGTTTTTT. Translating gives CASSETDYTGELFF.

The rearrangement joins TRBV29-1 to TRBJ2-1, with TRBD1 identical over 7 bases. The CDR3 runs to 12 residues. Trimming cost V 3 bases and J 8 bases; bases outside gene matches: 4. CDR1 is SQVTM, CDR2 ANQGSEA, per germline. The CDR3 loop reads CSVDKGADEQFF. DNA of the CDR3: TGCAGCGTTGATAAGGGGGCGGATGAGCAGTTCTTC.

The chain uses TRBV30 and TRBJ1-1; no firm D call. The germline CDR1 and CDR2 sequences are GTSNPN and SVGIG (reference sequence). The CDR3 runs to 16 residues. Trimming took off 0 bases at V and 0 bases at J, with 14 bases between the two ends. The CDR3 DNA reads TGTGCCTGGAGTGTAGCCGGGCCGGGGATGAACACTGAAGCTTTCTTT. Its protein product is CAWSVAGPGMNTEAFF.

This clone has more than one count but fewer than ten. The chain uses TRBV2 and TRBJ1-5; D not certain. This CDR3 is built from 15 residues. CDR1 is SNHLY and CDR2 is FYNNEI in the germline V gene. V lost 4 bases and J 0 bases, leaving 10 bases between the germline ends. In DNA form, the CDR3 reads TGTGCCAGCAGTGTAAGGTCAGGTAGCAATCAGCCCCAGCATTTT. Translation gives CASSVRSGSNQPQHF.

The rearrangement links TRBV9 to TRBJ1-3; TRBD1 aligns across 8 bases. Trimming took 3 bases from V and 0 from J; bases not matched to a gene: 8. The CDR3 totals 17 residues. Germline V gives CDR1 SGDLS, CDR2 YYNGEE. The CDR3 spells CASSAGTGQSSGNTIYF. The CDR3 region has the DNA TGTGCCAGCAGCGCGGGGACAGGTCAAAGCTCTGGAAACACCATATATTTT. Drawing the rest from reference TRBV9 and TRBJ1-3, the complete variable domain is DSGVTQTPKHLITATGQRVTLRCSPRSGDLSVYWYQQSLDQGLQFLIQYYNGEERAKGNILERFSAQQFPDLHSELNLSSLELGDSALYFCASSAGTGQSSGNTIYFGEGSWLTVV.

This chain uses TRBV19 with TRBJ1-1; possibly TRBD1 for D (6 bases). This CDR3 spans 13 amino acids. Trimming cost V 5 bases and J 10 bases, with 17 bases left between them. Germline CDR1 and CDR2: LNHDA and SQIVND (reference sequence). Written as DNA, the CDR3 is TGTGCCAGTAGTTCCACCGGGGGCGGGGGAGCTTTCTTT. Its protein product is CASSSTGGGGAFF.

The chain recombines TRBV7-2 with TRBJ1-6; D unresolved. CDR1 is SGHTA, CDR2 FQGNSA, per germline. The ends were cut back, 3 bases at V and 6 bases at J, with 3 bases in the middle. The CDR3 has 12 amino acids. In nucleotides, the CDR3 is TGTGCCAGCAGCTTCCGTAATTCACCCCTCCACTTT. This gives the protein CASSFRNSPLHF.

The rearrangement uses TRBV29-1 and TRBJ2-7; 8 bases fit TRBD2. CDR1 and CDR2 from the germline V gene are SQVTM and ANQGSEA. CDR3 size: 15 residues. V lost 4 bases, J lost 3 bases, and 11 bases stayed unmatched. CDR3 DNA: TGCAGCGTTGGAGATAGTCTAGGGACTAGCTACGAGCAGTACTTC. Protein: CSVGDSLGTSYEQYF.